Sequencing of this TCR beta chain was carried out in a study of molecular identifiers for immune sequencing clone quantification. Study-level background: Four of five splits of RNA from approximately 20,000 or 98,000 naive CD8 cells were sequenced in replicates.

Previously described methods and listed TCR primers were employed for the bulk TCR libraries. TCRdb redid the calling of the PCR reads with MiXCR, one entry per CDR3 protein. The top ten clones hold 3% to 4.5% of a sample with 40,000 to 65,000 distinct CDR3 sequences, just over 35% of them seen once. For naive CD8 T cells, sorting used the CD8+CD4-CCR7+CD45RA+ phenotype. Germline V gene data show CDR1 as SGDLS and CDR2 as YYNGEE. V trimming: 2 bases; J trimming: 5 bases; junction bases outside the gene matches: 9. CDR3 size: 15 residues. This clonotype has more than one count but fewer than ten. The chain has TRBV9 and TRBJ2-7; the match to TRBD2 covers 8 bases. The receptor comes from a human donor in good health. Some libraries in this study had Jurkat cell RNA spiked in. Sequencing used naive CD8+ T cells from blood, with Jurkat cell RNA spiked in. The subset was: FACS-sorted CD8+CD4-CCR7+CD45RA+ naive T cells. The CDR3 loop is CASSVYGRALDEQYF. DNA for the CDR3: TGTGCCAGCAGCGTGTACGGGAGGGCCCTCGACGAGCAGTACTTC.